This T cell receptor beta chain was found in a study of CD8+CD57+ T cells in acquired aplastic anemia. The overall study: Average DNA yield from sorted CD4+ and CD8+ cells was around 3 ug.

The use of genomic DNA as template underpinned the TCR beta VDJ and CDR3 profiling. In TCRdb, the reads were re-called with MiXCR into one record per CDR3 protein. The table shows 150,000 to 200,000 distinct CDR3 sequences, with roughly half occurring only once. Study-wide points: Statistical testing detected no significant gap in CD8+ Simpson's diversity between patients and controls. Sharing between patients and controls was observed for roughly 30 CD8+ CDR3 sequences.

Concerning this clonotype: Its target is not known.

Patients chosen for sequencing had CD8+CD57+ cells that had expanded, as shown by flow cytometry. The patients, all of them, had severe acquired aplastic anemia. Per the germline V gene, CDR1 is SGDLS and CDR2 is YYNGEE. V shed 4 bases, J shed 6 bases, and the junction held 11 bases outside the gene matches. The CDR3 is 15 amino acids. This receptor was identified in a human donor with aplastic anemia. The chain links TRBV9 to TRBJ2-7; 9 bases match TRBD2. The material sequenced was sorted CD4+, CD8+, or CD8+CD57+ T cells (not recorded which) from PBMCs. Written as DNA, the CDR3 is TGTGCCAGCAGCCCCCGGGGGCGGGAGGGCTTCGAGCAGTACTTC. It yields the protein CASSPRGREGFEQYF.